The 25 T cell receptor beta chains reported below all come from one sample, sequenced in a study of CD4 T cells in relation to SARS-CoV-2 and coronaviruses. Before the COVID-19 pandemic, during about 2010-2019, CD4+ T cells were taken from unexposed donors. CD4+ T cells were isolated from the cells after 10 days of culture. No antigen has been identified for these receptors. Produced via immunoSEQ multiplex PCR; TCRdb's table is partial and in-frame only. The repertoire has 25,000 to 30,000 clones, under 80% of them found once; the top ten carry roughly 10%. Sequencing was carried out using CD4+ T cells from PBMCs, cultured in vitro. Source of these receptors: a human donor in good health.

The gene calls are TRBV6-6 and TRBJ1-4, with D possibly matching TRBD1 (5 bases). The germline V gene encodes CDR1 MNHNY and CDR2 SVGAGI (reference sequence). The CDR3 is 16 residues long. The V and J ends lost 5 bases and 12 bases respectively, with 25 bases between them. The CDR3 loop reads CASSSGPTVINEELFF. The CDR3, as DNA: TGTGCCAGCAGTAGTGGCCCGACAGTTATTAATGAGGAACTGTTTTTT.

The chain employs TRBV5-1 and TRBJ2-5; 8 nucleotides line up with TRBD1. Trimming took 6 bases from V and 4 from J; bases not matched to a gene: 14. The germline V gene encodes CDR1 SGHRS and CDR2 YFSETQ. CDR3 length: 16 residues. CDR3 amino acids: CASTPIQGARGETQYF. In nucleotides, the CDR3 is TGCGCCAGCACTCCTATCCAGGGGGCTAGAGGAGAGACCCAGTACTTC.

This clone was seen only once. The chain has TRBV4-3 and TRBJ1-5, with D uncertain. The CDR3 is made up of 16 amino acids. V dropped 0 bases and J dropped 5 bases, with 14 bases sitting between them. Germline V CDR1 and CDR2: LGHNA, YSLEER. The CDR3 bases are TGCGCCAGCAGCCAAGATCACGAAGGGATGTATCAGCCCCAGCATTTT. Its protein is CASSQDHEGMYQPQHF.

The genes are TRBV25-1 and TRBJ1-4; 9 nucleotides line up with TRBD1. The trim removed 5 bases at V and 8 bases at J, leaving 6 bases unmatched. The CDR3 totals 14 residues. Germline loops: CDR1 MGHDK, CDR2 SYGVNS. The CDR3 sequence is CASSLLGQGEKLFF. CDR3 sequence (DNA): TGTGCCAGCAGTCTTTTAGGACAGGGGGAAAAACTGTTTTTT.

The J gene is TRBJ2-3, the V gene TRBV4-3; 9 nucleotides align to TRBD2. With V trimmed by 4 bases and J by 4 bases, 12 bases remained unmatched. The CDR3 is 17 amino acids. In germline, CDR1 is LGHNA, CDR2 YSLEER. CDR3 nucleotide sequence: TGCGCCAGCAGCCGAGGACTTCGCGGGGGGGGCCCAGATACGCAGTATTTT. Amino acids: CASSRGLRGGGPDTQYF.

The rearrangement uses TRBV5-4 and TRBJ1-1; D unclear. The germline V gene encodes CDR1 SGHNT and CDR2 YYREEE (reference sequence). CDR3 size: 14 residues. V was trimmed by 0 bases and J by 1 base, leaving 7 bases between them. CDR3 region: CASSLDRANTEAFF. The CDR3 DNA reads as TGTGCCAGCAGCTTGGACAGAGCGAACACTGAAGCTTTCTTT.

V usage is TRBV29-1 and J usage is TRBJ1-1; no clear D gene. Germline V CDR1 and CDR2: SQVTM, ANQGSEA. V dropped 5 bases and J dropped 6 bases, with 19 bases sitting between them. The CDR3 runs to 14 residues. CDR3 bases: TGCAGCGTTCTGACAAGGCTTTCCCCGCCTGAAGCTTTCTTT. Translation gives CSVLTRLSPPEAFF.

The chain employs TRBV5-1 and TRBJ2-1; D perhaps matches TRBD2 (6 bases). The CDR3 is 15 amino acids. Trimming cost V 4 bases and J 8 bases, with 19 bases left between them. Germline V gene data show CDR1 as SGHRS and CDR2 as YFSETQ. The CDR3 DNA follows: TGCGCCAGCAGCGCAGCTAGCGACCCAGGGTATGAGCAGTTCTTC. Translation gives CASSAASDPGYEQFF.

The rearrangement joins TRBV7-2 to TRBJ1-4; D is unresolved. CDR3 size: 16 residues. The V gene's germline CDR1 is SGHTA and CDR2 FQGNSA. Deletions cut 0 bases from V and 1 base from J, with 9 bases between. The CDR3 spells CASSLAPPRTNEKLFF. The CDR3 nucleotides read TGTGCCAGCAGCTTAGCGCCCCCGAGAACTAATGAAAAACTGTTTTTT.

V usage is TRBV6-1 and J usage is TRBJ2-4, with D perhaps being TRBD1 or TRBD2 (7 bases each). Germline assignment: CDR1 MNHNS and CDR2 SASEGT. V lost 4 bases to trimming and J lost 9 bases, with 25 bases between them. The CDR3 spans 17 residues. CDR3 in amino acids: CASSVGLNRGGGIIQYF. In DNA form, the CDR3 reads TGTGCCAGCAGTGTGGGATTAAACAGGGGAGGGGGTATCATTCAGTACTTC.

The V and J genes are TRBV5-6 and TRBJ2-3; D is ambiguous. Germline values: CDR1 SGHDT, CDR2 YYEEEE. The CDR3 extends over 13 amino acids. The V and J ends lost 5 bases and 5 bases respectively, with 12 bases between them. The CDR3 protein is CASSNLDRDTQYF. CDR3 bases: TGTGCCAGCAGTAACTTAGACCGAGATACGCAGTATTTT. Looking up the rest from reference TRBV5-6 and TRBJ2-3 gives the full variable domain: DAGVTQSPTHLIKTRGQQVTLRCSPKSGHDTVSWYQQALGQGPQFIFQYYEEEERQRGNFPDRFSGHQFPNYSSELNVNALLLGDSALYLCASSNLDRDTQYFGPGTRLTVL.

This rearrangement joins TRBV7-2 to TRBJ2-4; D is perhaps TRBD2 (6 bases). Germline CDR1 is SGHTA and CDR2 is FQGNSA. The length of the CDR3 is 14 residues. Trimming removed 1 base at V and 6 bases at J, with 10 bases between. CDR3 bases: TGTGCCAGCAGCTTAGAGCGGGTGGGAAACATTCAGTACTTC. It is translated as CASSLERVGNIQYF. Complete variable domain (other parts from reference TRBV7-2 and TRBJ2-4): GAGVSQSPSNKVTEKGKDVELRCDPISGHTALYWYRQSLGQGLEFLIYFQGNSAPDKSGLPSDRFSAERTGGSVSTLTIQRTQQEDSAVYLCASSLERVGNIQYFGAGTRLSVL.

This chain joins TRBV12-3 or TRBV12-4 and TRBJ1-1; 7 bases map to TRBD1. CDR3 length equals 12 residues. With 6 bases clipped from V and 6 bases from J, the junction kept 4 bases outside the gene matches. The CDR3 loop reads CASRSTGAEAFF. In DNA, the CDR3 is TGTGCCAGCAGATCCACAGGGGCTGAAGCTTTCTTT.

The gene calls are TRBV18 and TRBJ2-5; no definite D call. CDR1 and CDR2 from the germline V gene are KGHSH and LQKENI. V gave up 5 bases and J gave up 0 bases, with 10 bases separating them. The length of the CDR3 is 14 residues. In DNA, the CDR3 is TGTGCCAGCTCAGTAATCCGGGACCAAGAGACCCAGTACTTC. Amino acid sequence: CASSVIRDQETQYF.

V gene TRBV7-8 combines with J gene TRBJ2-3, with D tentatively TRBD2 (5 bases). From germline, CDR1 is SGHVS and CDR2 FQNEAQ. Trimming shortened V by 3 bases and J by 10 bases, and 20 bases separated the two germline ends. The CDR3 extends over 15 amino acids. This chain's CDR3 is CASSLDADWKRAQYF. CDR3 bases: TGTGCCAGCAGCTTGGACGCAGATTGGAAGAGGGCGCAGTATTTT. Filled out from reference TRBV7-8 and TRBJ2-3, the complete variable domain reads GAGVSQSPRYKVAKRGQDVALRCDPISGHVSLFWYQQALGQGPEFLTYFQNEAQLDKSGLPSDRFFAERPEGSVSTLKIQRTQQEDSAVYLCASSLDADWKRAQYFGPGTRLTVL.

The CDR3 sequence is CASSPDQGAYEQYF. CDR3 sequence (DNA): TGTGCCAGCAGCCCAGACCAGGGGGCCTACGAGCAGTACTTC. V usage is TRBV7-6 and J usage is TRBJ2-7; 7 nucleotides line up with TRBD1. This CDR3 comprises 14 residues. Germline V gene sequence: CDR1 SGHVS, CDR2 FNYEAQ. Trimming cost V 5 bases and J 2 bases; bases outside gene matches: 6.

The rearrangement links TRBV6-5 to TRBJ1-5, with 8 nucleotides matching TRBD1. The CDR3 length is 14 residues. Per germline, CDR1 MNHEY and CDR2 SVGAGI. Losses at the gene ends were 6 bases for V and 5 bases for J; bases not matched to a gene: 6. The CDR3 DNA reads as TGTGCCAGCAGGCCCGGACAGGGTTATCAGCCCCAGCATTTT. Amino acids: CASRPGQGYQPQHF.

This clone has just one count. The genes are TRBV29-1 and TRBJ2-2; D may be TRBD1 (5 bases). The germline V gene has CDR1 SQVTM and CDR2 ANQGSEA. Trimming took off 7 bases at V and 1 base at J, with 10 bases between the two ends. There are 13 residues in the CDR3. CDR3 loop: CSGEGVNTGELFF. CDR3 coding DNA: TGCAGCGGGGAAGGGGTGAACACCGGGGAGCTGTTTTTT.

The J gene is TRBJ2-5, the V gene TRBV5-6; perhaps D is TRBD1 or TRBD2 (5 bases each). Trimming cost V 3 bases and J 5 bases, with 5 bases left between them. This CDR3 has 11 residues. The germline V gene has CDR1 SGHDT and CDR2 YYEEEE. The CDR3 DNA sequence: TGTGCCAGCAGCTGGGGGGAGACCCAGTACTTC. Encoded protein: CASSWGETQYF.

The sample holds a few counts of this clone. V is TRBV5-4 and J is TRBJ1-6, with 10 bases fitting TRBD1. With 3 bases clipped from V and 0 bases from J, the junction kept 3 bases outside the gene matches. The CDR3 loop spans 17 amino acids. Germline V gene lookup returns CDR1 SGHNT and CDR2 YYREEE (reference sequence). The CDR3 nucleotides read TGTGCCAGCAGCTCACGGACAGGGGGCTCCTATAATTCACCCCTCCACTTT. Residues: CASSSRTGGSYNSPLHF.

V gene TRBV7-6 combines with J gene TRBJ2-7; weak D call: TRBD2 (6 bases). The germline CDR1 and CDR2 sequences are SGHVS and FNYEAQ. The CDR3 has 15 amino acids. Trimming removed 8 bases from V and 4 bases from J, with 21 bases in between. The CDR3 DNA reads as TGTGCCAGCTCCCTACGGGTGGGGGGAGCGTACGAGCAGTACTTC. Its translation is CASSLRVGGAYEQYF.

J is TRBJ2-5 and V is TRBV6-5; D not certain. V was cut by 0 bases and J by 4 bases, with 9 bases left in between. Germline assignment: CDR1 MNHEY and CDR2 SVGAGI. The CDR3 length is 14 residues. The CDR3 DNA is TGTGCCAGCAGTTACTCTAGAAGGGCAGAGACCCAGTACTTC. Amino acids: CASSYSRRAETQYF.

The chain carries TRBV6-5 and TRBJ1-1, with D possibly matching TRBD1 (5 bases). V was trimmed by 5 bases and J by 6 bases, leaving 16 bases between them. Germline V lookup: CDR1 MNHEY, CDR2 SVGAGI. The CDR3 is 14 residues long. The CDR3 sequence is CASSRRVGGAEAFF. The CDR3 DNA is TGTGCCAGCAGTCGCCGAGTCGGGGGTGCTGAAGCTTTCTTT.

The DNA of the CDR3 is TGTGCCAGCAGCTTAGGAACAGGCTCTGGAAACACCATATATTTT. Translating it yields CASSLGTGSGNTIYF. The rearrangement uses TRBV11-2 and TRBJ1-3, with TRBD1 as a possible D gene (5 bases). Per germline, CDR1 SGHAT and CDR2 FQNNGV. V was cut by 1 base and J by 0 bases, with 7 bases left in between. This CDR3 spans 15 amino acids.

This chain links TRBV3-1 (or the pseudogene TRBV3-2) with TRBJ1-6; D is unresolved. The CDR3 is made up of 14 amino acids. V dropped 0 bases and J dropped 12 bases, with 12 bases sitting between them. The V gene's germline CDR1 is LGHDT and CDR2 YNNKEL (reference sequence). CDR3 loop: CASSQESLLIPLHF. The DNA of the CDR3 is TGTGCCAGCAGCCAAGAAAGTCTACTGATACCCCTCCACTTT.